This passage covers 11 T cell receptor beta chains from one sample sequenced in a study of vaccination and CD4 T cells after COVID-19. Sequencing of the DNA from cultured CD4+ T cells was carried out with the Oncomine TCR Beta short-read assay. TCRdb re-analysed the PCR reads in MiXCR, keeping a single row per CDR3 protein. Among about 7,200 distinct CDR3 sequences listed, around two fifths were seen once. Treatment in this sample: roughly 10-day PBMC culture with coronavirus spike peptide pools or control peptides (ViraFEST assay). Prior to the COVID-19 pandemic (2011-2018), the unexposed donor's CD4+ T cells were collected. Their antigen targets remain unknown. Source material: CD4+ T cells from blood, cultured in vitro. These receptors were obtained from a human donor in good health.

The chain joins TRBV19 to TRBJ1-5; 7 bases align to TRBD1. J was trimmed by 1 base and V by 7 bases; bases with no gene match: 4. Germline V gene sequence: CDR1 LNHDA, CDR2 SQIVND (reference sequence). The CDR3 is 14 amino acids. The CDR3 sequence is CASTDRSSNQPQHF. In DNA form, the CDR3 reads TGTGCCAGTACGGACAGGTCCAGCAATCAGCCCCAGCATTTT.

This clonotype was observed a few times. This rearrangement joins TRBV19 to TRBJ1-5, with a weak D call TRBD1 (6 bases). V lost 7 bases to trimming and J lost 9 bases, with 25 bases between them. The CDR3 loop spans 16 amino acids. Germline V gene data show CDR1 as LNHDA and CDR2 as SQIVND (reference sequence). The CDR3 sequence: CASKMEGVNKVRPQHF. CDR3 nucleotides: TGTGCCAGTAAGATGGAGGGGGTGAATAAAGTGCGGCCCCAGCATTTT.

The chain is built from TRBV20-1 and TRBJ2-7; the match to TRBD2 covers 12 bases. The CDR3 loop spans 18 amino acids. CDR1 DFQATT and CDR2 SNEGSKA come from the germline V gene (reference sequence). J gave up 1 base and V 0 bases, and 10 bases lay outside the gene matches. Here the CDR3 DNA reads TGCAGTGCTAGAGAAAACCGACTAGCGGGAGTAGCGTCCTACGAGCAGTACTTC. Its protein product is CSARENRLAGVASYEQYF.

This clonotype came up a few times. V and J are TRBV28 and TRBJ1-2; weak D call: TRBD1 (5 bases). The CDR3 runs 18 residues. Germline V lookup: CDR1 MDHEN, CDR2 SYDVKM. V was cut by 1 base and J by 5 bases, with 23 bases left in between. The CDR3 spells CASSLFHKKRGIGYGYTF. In nucleotides, the CDR3 is TGTGCCAGCAGTTTATTTCACAAAAAGAGGGGCATAGGGTATGGCTACACCTTC.

The chain employs TRBV7-2 and TRBJ2-4; D perhaps matches TRBD1 (5 bases). This CDR3 region has 14 residues. The germline V gene encodes CDR1 SGHTA and CDR2 FQGNSA. Trimming left V 5 bases short and J 12 bases short, with 20 bases between. The DNA for the CDR3 is TGTGCCAGCAGCCGCAGGGAAGGGCCCAAGGCTCAGTACTTC. Translated: CASSRREGPKAQYF.

The chain combines TRBV7-2 with TRBJ1-2, with a tentative D call TRBD1 (5 bases). Germline values: CDR1 SGHTA, CDR2 FQGNSA. Trimming took 3 bases from V and 2 from J, leaving 16 bases between them. The CDR3 is 16 amino acids. CDR3 coding DNA: TGTGCCAGCAGCTTGGATTTGGGACGGATGAACTATGGCTACACCTTC. Amino acid sequence: CASSLDLGRMNYGYTF.

The chain uses TRBV5-4 and TRBJ2-3; TRBD2 agrees at 14 bases. Germline V gene sequence: CDR1 SGHNT, CDR2 YYREEE (reference sequence). Trimming at V came to 3 bases and at J to 7 bases, leaving 7 bases not matched to a gene. The CDR3 runs to 16 residues. DNA for the CDR3: TGTGCCAGCAGCTCTCTGACTAGCGGGGGGGCGCATACGCAGTATTTT. Translation: CASSSLTSGGAHTQYF.

This clonotype has only a few counts. The V and J genes are TRBV20-1 and TRBJ1-1, with a tentative D call TRBD1 (6 bases). This CDR3 contains 13 residues. The germline V gene encodes CDR1 DFQATT and CDR2 SNEGSKA (reference sequence). V lost 7 bases and J 1 base, leaving 13 bases between the germline ends. CDR3 bases: TGCAGTGGCCAGGACAGTACGAACACTGAAGCTTTCTTT. Amino acid sequence: CSGQDSTNTEAFF.

CDR3 nucleotide sequence: TGCAGTGCTAGAGATATGGAGCGCACAGATACGCAGTATTTT. Translating gives CSARDMERTDTQYF. V and J are TRBV20-1 and TRBJ2-3; no firm D call. The germline V and J ends were trimmed by 0 bases and 1 base, with 8 bases remaining between them. This CDR3 spans 14 amino acids. Germline V gives CDR1 DFQATT, CDR2 SNEGSKA (reference sequence).

V and J are TRBV7-9 and TRBJ2-7, with D unclear. The V gene lost 3 bases and the J gene lost 6 bases, with 12 bases spanning the gap. This CDR3 contains 13 residues. Germline V gives CDR1 SEHNR, CDR2 FQNEAQ (reference sequence). This CDR3 is CASSLLDSSEQYF. Here the CDR3 DNA reads TGTGCCAGCAGCTTGCTGGATTCTAGCGAGCAGTACTTC.

The chain recombines TRBV5-4 with TRBJ1-3, with a tentative D call TRBD1 (6 bases). V dropped 2 bases and J dropped 4 bases, with 10 bases sitting between them. The V gene's germline CDR1 is SGHNT and CDR2 YYREEE (reference sequence). This CDR3 has 14 amino acids. CDR3 sequence: CASSFGGLGNTIYF. The CDR3 DNA sequence: TGTGCCAGCAGCTTTGGGGGGCTAGGAAACACCATATATTTT.